Given below is one T cell receptor (beta chain) in context. What antigen it recognizes has not been identified. Qualities for individual bases were not recorded, and no much larger clone is one base off. Through the immunoSEQ TRB Survey service, multiplex V and J primers were used to amplify rearranged CDR3 beta regions from genomic DNA. To keep sequencing depth the same across samples, survey-level depth of up to 500,000 reads per sample was applied. Libraries were purified, pooled and sequenced on Illumina technology. The paper's processing steps were these. Productive clonality, sample overlap, pairwise scatters, CDR3 beta length, V/D/J gene usage and productiveness were assessed with immunoSEQ online tools. Alongside Shannon and Simpson indices, calculated diversity was computed as the number of unique rearrangements divided by total templates, multiplied by 100. Principal component analysis was performed on Z-score normalized data with the R prcomp function and the ggbiplot package. Morisita's index was used to quantify the clonal overlap between blood and rectum within each subject. TCRdb holds this immuneACCESS table with in-frame rearrangements only. Some clones are missing; in checked studies, unresolved V genes explain under half, and the rest has no known cause. The DNA gave D and trimming, while V, J and clone size come from that table. For this sample there are roughly 64,000 clones; 80% to 90% appear just once. Together, the top ten hold around 3% of the sample.

The data are from a study of pediatric ulcerative colitis (dated by TCRdb to between 2018 and 2021). About the investigation overall: More than five ulcerative colitis patients had pancolitis and two had left-sided colitis, with histology consistent with ulcerative colitis in all. From nine newly diagnosed, treatment-naive pediatric ulcerative colitis patients and four non-IBD control children, paired blood and rectal samples were collected. By Pediatric Ulcerative Colitis Activity Index, a couple of patients had mild disease, several had moderate disease and three had acute severe colitis. Study-level results and caveats: Autologous blood-rectal clonal overlap was significantly higher in ulcerative colitis patients than in controls, suggesting increased T cell trafficking to inflamed tissue. The healthy control group was small, with only a few individuals. For technical reasons, blood samples from a couple of patients gave substantially fewer templates, and these samples were excluded from the blood-rectal overlap analysis. A couple of rectal CDR3 clonotypes were found in every ulcerative colitis patient but in no control. Because the repertoires came from total lymphocyte DNA, rare subsets such as regulatory T cells may have patterns that are not reflected. Features of the rectal repertoire distinguished controls, mild-moderate colitis patients and acute severe colitis patients, and in acute severe colitis rectal diversity was lower because of clonal expansions.

The CDR3 starts with the cysteine, ends with the phenylalanine, and has 12 residues. The read is trimmed to its CDR3 DNA, 36 bases read in frame from base 1. Sequences MGHDK (CDR1) and SYGVNS (CDR2) are obtained from the germline V gene. Trimming removed 2 bases from V and 4 bases from J, leaving 5 bases between the germline ends. Before the diagnostic colonoscopy, none of the ulcerative colitis patients had been given immunosuppressive medication. A blood sample was drawn at the time of the colonoscopy. The Wizard kit (Promega) was used to extract genomic DNA from the blood and intestinal samples. The source of this sequence is a boy younger than 18 with severe ulcerative colitis. Sequenced input: blood. The V and J segments used are TRBV25-1 and TRBJ2-5; a confident D gene designation cannot be given. The CDR3 reads CASSELSETQYF. The nucleotide sequence is TGTGCCAGCAGTGAACTGTCAGAGACCCAGTACTTC.